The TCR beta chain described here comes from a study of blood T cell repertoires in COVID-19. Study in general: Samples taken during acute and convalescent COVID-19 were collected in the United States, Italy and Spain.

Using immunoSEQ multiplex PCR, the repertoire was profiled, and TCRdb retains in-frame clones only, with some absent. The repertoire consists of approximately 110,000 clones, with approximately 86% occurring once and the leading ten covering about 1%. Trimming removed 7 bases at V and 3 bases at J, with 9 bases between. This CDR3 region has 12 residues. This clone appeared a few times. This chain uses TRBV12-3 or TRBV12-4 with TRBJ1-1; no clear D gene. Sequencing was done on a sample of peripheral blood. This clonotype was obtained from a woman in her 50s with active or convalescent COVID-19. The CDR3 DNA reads TGTGCCAGCAAAGCCACCGACACTGAAGCTTTCTTT. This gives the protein CASKATDTEAFF.